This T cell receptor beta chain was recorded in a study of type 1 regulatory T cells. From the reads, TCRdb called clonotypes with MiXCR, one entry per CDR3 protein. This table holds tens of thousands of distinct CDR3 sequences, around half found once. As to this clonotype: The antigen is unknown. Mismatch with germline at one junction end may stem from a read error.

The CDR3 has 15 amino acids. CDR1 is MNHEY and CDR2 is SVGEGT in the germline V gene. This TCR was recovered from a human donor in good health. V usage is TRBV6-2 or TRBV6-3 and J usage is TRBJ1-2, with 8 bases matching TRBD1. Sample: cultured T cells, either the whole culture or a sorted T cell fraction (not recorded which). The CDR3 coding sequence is TGTGCCAGCACTTACCAGGACAGGGAATGGTATGGCTACACCTTC. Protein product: CASTYQDREWYGYTF.